The next 26 T cell receptor beta chains were all read from a single sample in a study of blood T cell repertoires in COVID-19. Sequencing was performed with immunoSEQ multiplex PCR; in TCRdb, only in-frame clones are kept and a portion is missing. Here the sample spans approximately 68,000 clones, approximately 80% being singletons. Specimen: peripheral blood. The receptors were sampled from a woman in her forties or fifties with acute or convalescent COVID-19.

The genes are TRBV28 and TRBJ2-7; 10 positions agree with TRBD1. The J segment lost 3 bases and the V segment lost 7 bases, leaving 6 bases of the junction unmatched. This CDR3 spans 14 amino acids. Germline CDR1 and CDR2: MDHEN and SYDVKM. The CDR3 nucleotides read TGTGCCAGCAAACCGGGACAGGGGTTCTACGAGCAGTACTTC. Residues: CASKPGQGFYEQYF.

J is TRBJ1-4 and V is TRBV2, with 9 bases identical to TRBD1. Germline-derived CDR1 and CDR2 are SNHLY and FYNNEI. The CDR3 has 13 amino acids. Losses at the gene ends were 6 bases for V and 10 bases for J; bases not matched to a gene: 6. The CDR3 sequence is CASRGQGTGKLFF. Here the CDR3 DNA reads TGTGCCAGCAGGGGACAGGGTACGGGAAAACTGTTTTTT.

This chain uses TRBV9 with TRBJ1-1; D gene unclear. The germline V and J ends were trimmed by 5 bases and 1 base, with 15 bases remaining between them. The CDR3 is made up of 15 amino acids. Looked up from germline, CDR1 is SGDLS and CDR2 is YYNGEE. The CDR3 nucleotides read TGTGCCAGCAGGACCGGGGAAGAGCGGAACACTGAAGCTTTCTTT. This sequence encodes CASRTGEERNTEAFF.

J is TRBJ2-1 and V is TRBV30; 7 nucleotides align to TRBD1. Unmatched junction bases numbered 4, after V lost 3 bases and J lost 5 bases. This CDR3 has 13 amino acids. CDR1 and CDR2 from the germline V gene are GTSNPN and SVGIG (reference sequence). CDR3 bases: TGTGCCTGGAGCCCCCAGGGGGACAATGAGCAGTTCTTC. Amino acid sequence: CAWSPQGDNEQFF.

The rearrangement links TRBV7-9 to TRBJ2-2; 8 bases line up with TRBD1. The trim removed 5 bases at V and 3 bases at J, leaving 5 bases unmatched. The length of the CDR3 is 15 residues. Looked up from germline, CDR1 is SEHNR and CDR2 is FQNEAQ (reference sequence). The CDR3 DNA follows: TGTGCCAGCAGCGTCGGACAGGGTTACACCGGGGAGCTGTTTTTT. This translates into CASSVGQGYTGELFF.

This chain links TRBV18 with TRBJ2-2; 10 bases align to TRBD2. The CDR3 sequence is 18 residues long. The germline V gene encodes CDR1 KGHSH and CDR2 LQKENI. The J segment lost 0 bases and the V segment lost 3 bases, leaving 7 bases of the junction unmatched. The CDR3 coding sequence is TGTGCCAGCTCACCCGGCCTAGCGGGAGTCACGAACACCGGGGAGCTGTTTTTT. Amino acid sequence: CASSPGLAGVTNTGELFF.

This clone has only one observation. The chain couples TRBV14 to TRBJ2-7; D possibly corresponds to TRBD2 (5 bases). The CDR3 has 15 residues. Germline V gene sequence: CDR1 SGHDN, CDR2 FVKESK. The V end was cut by 1 base, the J end by 6 bases, with 16 bases between. CDR3 coding DNA: TGTGCCAGCAGCCAAGGCCTACGGGCGGCGGGCGAGCAGTACTTC. It specifies CASSQGLRAAGEQYF. The full variable domain, with the rest looked up from reference TRBV14 and TRBJ2-7, is EAGVTQFPSHSVIEKGQTVTLRCDPISGHDNLYWYRRVMGKEIKFLLHFVKESKQDESGMPNNRFLAERTGGTYSTLKVQPAELEDSGVYFCASSQGLRAAGEQYFGPGTRLTVT.

The chain recombines TRBV5-1 with TRBJ1-1, with D perhaps matching TRBD1 (5 bases). V lost 0 bases to trimming and J lost 11 bases, with 17 bases between them. CDR1 SGHRS and CDR2 YFSETQ come from the germline V gene. The CDR3 has 14 amino acids. CDR3 nucleotide sequence: TGCGCCAGCAGCTTGGCCCAGTCCCGGGAGGGGGCTTTCTTT. Protein sequence: CASSLAQSREGAFF. The full variable domain, completed using reference TRBV5-1 and TRBJ1-1, is KAGVTQTPRYLIKTRGQQVTLSCSPISGHRSVSWYQQTPGQGLQFLFEYFSETQRNKGNFPGRFSGRQFSNSRSEMNVSTLELGDSALYLCASSLAQSREGAFFGQGTRLTVV.

The rearrangement uses TRBV30 and TRBJ1-2, with D perhaps matching TRBD1 (5 bases). Germline CDR1 reads GTSNPN; CDR2 reads SVGIG (reference sequence). CDR3 length equals 13 residues. V was shortened by 5 bases and J by 14 bases, with 24 bases between the two germline ends. The CDR3 DNA follows: TGTGCCTGGGGGCTCGACATCCCACCTCCAGGGACCTTC. Encoded protein: CAWGLDIPPPGTF.

This clone was seen ten or more times. V is TRBV18 and J is TRBJ1-5; D possibly corresponds to TRBD1 (6 bases). The CDR3 is 16 residues long. V lost 1 base and J 1 base, leaving 11 bases between the germline ends. Germline V gives CDR1 KGHSH, CDR2 LQKENI. The CDR3 loop is CASSPQGQGSNQPQHF. CDR3 DNA: TGTGCCAGCTCACCACAGGGTCAGGGGAGCAATCAGCCCCAGCATTTT.

This clone was detected ten times or more. The genes are TRBV18 and TRBJ2-7; 9 nucleotides align to TRBD2. Germline V gene lookup returns CDR1 KGHSH and CDR2 LQKENI. J was trimmed by 2 bases and V by 3 bases; bases with no gene match: 5. The CDR3 has 15 amino acids. DNA of the CDR3: TGTGCCAGCTCACCGGCGGGGGGGACGACCTACGAGCAGTACTTC. Its protein is CASSPAGGTTYEQYF.

V gene TRBV9 combines with J gene TRBJ2-7; 12 bases are a match to TRBD2. Germline V lookup: CDR1 SGDLS, CDR2 YYNGEE. Trimming took 4 bases from V and 6 from J; bases not matched to a gene: 11. CDR3 length equals 16 residues. CDR3 sequence: CASSPDPTSGRGEQYF. CDR3 nucleotide sequence: TGTGCCAGCAGCCCAGACCCGACTAGCGGGAGAGGCGAGCAGTACTTC. The full variable domain, in which reference TRBV9 and TRBJ2-7 provide the parts outside the CDR3, is DSGVTQTPKHLITATGQRVTLRCSPRSGDLSVYWYQQSLDQGLQFLIQYYNGEERAKGNILERFSAQQFPDLHSELNLSSLELGDSALYFCASSPDPTSGRGEQYFGPGTRLTVT.

This clone turned up a few times. The chain has TRBV5-1 and TRBJ1-1; 8 nucleotides line up with TRBD1. After removal of 1 base from V and 0 bases from J, the junction contained 8 bases not matched to a gene. Looked up from germline, CDR1 is SGHRS and CDR2 is YFSETQ. The CDR3 consists of 17 residues. The CDR3 sequence is CASSLKQGGSMNTEAFF. The CDR3 DNA reads TGCGCCAGCAGCTTGAAACAGGGGGGATCAATGAACACTGAAGCTTTCTTT. Looking up the rest from reference TRBV5-1 and TRBJ1-1 gives the full variable domain: KAGVTQTPRYLIKTRGQQVTLSCSPISGHRSVSWYQQTPGQGLQFLFEYFSETQRNKGNFPGRFSGRQFSNSRSEMNVSTLELGDSALYLCASSLKQGGSMNTEAFFGQGTRLTVV.

This chain connects TRBV19 to TRBJ2-4; 7 bases are a match to TRBD1. V lost 5 bases to trimming and J lost 1 base; unmatched junction nucleotides: 8. The CDR3 consists of 16 residues. Germline V gene sequence: CDR1 LNHDA, CDR2 SQIVND (reference sequence). DNA of the CDR3: TGTGCCAGTAGTGCGGACAGGTCTGCTGCCAAAAACATTCAGTACTTC. It codes for CASSADRSAAKNIQYF.

The gene calls are TRBV18 and TRBJ2-7, with 9 bases fitting TRBD2. The CDR3 loop spans 16 amino acids. J was trimmed by 3 bases and V by 3 bases; bases with no gene match: 9. Germline CDR1 reads KGHSH; CDR2 reads LQKENI. In nucleotides, the CDR3 is TGTGCCAGCTCACCCCAGTTTAGCGGGAGTGTCTACGAGCAGTACTTC. It is translated as CASSPQFSGSVYEQYF.

This CDR3 reads CASSYRTGEKLFF. The CDR3, as DNA: TGTGCCAGCAGTTACAGAACGGGTGAAAAACTGTTTTTT. This chain joins TRBV6-5 and TRBJ1-4; D unclear. CDR1 MNHEY and CDR2 SVGAGI come from the germline V gene. This CDR3 has 13 residues. V was pared by 2 bases and J by 7 bases, with 8 bases between.

Of note for this clone: This same CDR3 is encoded by further DNA sequences in the sample. The chain recombines TRBV4-1 with TRBJ1-1; 9 bases line up with TRBD1. The CDR3 runs to 16 residues. Per germline, CDR1 MGHRA and CDR2 YSYEKL. Trimming took 1 base from V and 1 from J; bases not matched to a gene: 4. CDR3 in amino acids: CASSQAPGQGNTEAFF. CDR3 DNA sequence: TGCGCCAGCAGCCAAGCCCCGGGACAGGGGAACACTGAAGCTTTCTTT.

This clone was seen a handful of times. This chain joins TRBV12-3 or TRBV12-4 and TRBJ1-1; D is unclear. This CDR3 comprises 13 residues. Trimming stripped 5 bases from V and 3 bases from J, with 10 bases between. This CDR3 reads CASSPNRDTEAFF. CDR3 in DNA: TGTGCCAGCAGTCCTAATCGGGACACTGAAGCTTTCTTT.

This chain connects TRBV4-1 to TRBJ2-2; 7 nucleotides match TRBD1. Germline lookup yields CDR1 MGHRA and CDR2 YSYEKL. The ends lost 2 bases at V and 4 bases at J; junction bases unmatched: 7. The CDR3 consists of 16 residues. The CDR3 here is CASSQPDRVVTGELFF. CDR3 DNA: TGCGCCAGCAGCCAACCCGACAGGGTCGTCACCGGGGAGCTGTTTTTT.

This chain connects TRBV2 to TRBJ1-2; D is perhaps TRBD1 (5 bases). The germline CDR1 and CDR2 sequences are SNHLY and FYNNEI. The V end was cut by 1 base, the J end by 7 bases, with 13 bases between. The CDR3 is 14 residues long. The CDR3 nucleotides are TGTGCCAGCAGTGAAGGGGCAGGGTGGGCTGGCTACACCTTC. It yields the protein CASSEGAGWAGYTF.

This chain connects TRBV2 to TRBJ1-1; 11 bases line up with TRBD1. Germline lookup yields CDR1 SNHLY and CDR2 FYNNEI. V dropped 5 bases and J dropped 8; count of bases not matched to a gene: 7. CDR3 length: 14 residues. CDR3 in DNA: TGTGCCAGCAGTAGGGACAGGGGGGTAGCCGAAGCTTTCTTT. It yields the protein CASSRDRGVAEAFF.

Of note for this clone: One end of the junction is discordant with germline, which a read error may explain. V is TRBV10-1 and J is TRBJ2-3, with 10 bases fitting TRBD1. The CDR3 length is 15 residues. CDR1 and CDR2 from the germline V gene are WNHNN and SYGVQD (reference sequence). This CDR3 is CASCDDRGQADTQYF. The DNA for the CDR3 is TGCGCCAGCTGTGACGACAGGGGGCAGGCAGATACGCAGTATTTT.

The V and J genes are TRBV7-9 and TRBJ2-7; 9 positions match TRBD2. This CDR3 contains 15 residues. The germline CDR1 and CDR2 sequences are SEHNR and FQNEAQ (reference sequence). V shed 5 bases, J shed 2 bases, and the junction held 7 bases outside the gene matches. CDR3 bases: TGTGCCAGCAGCCCAAGACTAGCGGCCACCTACGAGCAGTACTTC. Amino acids: CASSPRLAATYEQYF.

The genes are TRBV5-5 and TRBJ2-7; 7 nucleotides line up with TRBD1. The CDR3 totals 14 residues. The junction had 6 bases not matched to a gene; V was cut back by 4 bases and J by 2 bases. Germline V CDR1 and CDR2: SGHKS, YYEKEE (reference sequence). The CDR3 protein is CASSLTGKTYEQYF. CDR3 DNA sequence: TGTGCCAGCAGCCTGACAGGGAAAACCTACGAGCAGTACTTC.

This chain joins TRBV2 and TRBJ1-1; 7 bases match TRBD1. Trimming at V came to 7 bases and at J to 4 bases, leaving 9 bases not matched to a gene. Germline-derived CDR1 and CDR2 are SNHLY and FYNNEI. The CDR3 loop spans 14 amino acids. CDR3 residues: CASIVRAGGTEAFF. CDR3 nucleotide sequence: TGTGCCAGCATAGTTAGGGCAGGGGGCACTGAAGCTTTCTTT.

The V and J genes are TRBV7-2 and TRBJ1-5; TRBD1 matches 11 bases. With V trimmed by 5 bases and J by 10 bases, 13 bases remained unmatched. The CDR3 is 16 amino acids. Germline V gene lookup returns CDR1 SGHTA and CDR2 FQGNSA. CDR3 loop: CASSPRAGTGGEPQHF. The CDR3 region has the DNA TGTGCCAGCAGCCCGAGAGCCGGGACAGGGGGTGAACCCCAGCATTTT.